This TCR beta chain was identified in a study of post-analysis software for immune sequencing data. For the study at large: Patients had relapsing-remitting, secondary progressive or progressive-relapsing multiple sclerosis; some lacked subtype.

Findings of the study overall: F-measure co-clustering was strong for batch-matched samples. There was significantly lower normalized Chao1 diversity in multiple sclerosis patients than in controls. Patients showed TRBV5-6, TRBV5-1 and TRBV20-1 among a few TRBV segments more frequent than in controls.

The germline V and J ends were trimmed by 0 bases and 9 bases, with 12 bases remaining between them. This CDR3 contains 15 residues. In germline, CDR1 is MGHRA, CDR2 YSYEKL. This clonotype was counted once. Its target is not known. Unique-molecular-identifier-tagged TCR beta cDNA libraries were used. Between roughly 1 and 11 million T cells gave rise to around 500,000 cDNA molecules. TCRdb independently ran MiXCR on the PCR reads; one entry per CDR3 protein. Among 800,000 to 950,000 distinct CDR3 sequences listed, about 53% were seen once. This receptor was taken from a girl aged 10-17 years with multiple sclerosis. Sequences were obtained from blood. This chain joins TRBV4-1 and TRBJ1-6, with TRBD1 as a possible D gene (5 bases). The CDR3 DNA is TGCGCCAGCAGCCAAGACGGGGGTATCGGTTCACCCCTCCACTTT. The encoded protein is CASSQDGGIGSPLHF.